This is a list of T cell receptor beta chains from one sample in a study of cytotoxic CD8 clonotypes in ibrutinib-treated CLL. Some clones are missing from TCRdb's copy, which holds only in-frame ones; the method was immunoSEQ multiplex PCR. The table records more than 200,000 clones, more than 70% of them present only once. The sequencing here drew on PBMCs, taken after 12 months of ibrutinib treatment. The receptors originated from a human donor with chronic lymphocytic leukemia. Each CDR3 is given with its conserved first and last residue. The D gene is left open where the match is weak. Size tells how often a clone was seen (once, few, many) or the class of an expanded clone, and some rows leave it out.

DNA: TGTGCCAGCAGTTACGAGGGGCAGCAGTACTTC
CDR3: CASSYEGQQYF
size: -
J: TRBJ2-7
V: TRBV6-5
D: -

DNA: TGTGCCAGCTCACCACCTCCCGGCTGGGGGACGAAGGGCAATGAGCAGTTCTTC
CDR3: CASSPPPGWGTKGNEQFF
size: -
J: TRBJ2-1
V: TRBV18
D: -

DNA: TGCGCCAGCAGGCGAGGCACAGATACGCAGTATTTT
CDR3: CASRRGTDTQYF
size: -
J: TRBJ2-3
V: TRBV5-1
D: -

DNA: TGTGCCAGCATAAGACAGGGCGAAGATTCACCCCTCCACTTT
CDR3: CASIRQGEDSPLHF
size: -
J: TRBJ1-6
V: TRBV7-9
D: TRBD1

DNA: TGCGCGGGGACGAGGGACTCCTACAATGAGCAGTTCTTC
CDR3: CAGTRDSYNEQFF
size: -
J: TRBJ2-1
V: TRBV29-1
D: -

DNA: TGTGCCAGCAGCCCCGGGGACACAAGGGCGCCAGATACGCAGTATTTT
CDR3: CASSPGDTRAPDTQYF
size: -
J: TRBJ2-3
V: TRBV13
D: -

DNA: TGTGCCAGCAGTGCAGAGCCCAATCAGCCCCAGCATTTT
CDR3: CASSAEPNQPQHF
size: -
J: TRBJ1-5
V: TRBV6-1
D: -

DNA: TGTGCCAGCAGCTTAGATGAGACCCAGTACTTC
CDR3: CASSLDETQYF
size: once
J: TRBJ2-5
V: TRBV11-2
D: -

DNA: TGTGCCAGCAGCCAAGATCTCATCGGACAGGGTAATGAAAAACTGTTTTTT
CDR3: CASSQDLIGQGNEKLFF
size: -
J: TRBJ1-4
V: TRBV4-2
D: TRBD1

DNA: TGCGCCAGCGGGGGAGCGGGGGGAGATACGCAGTATTTT
CDR3: CASGGAGGDTQYF
size: once
J: TRBJ2-3
V: TRBV10-1
D: TRBD2

DNA: TGTGCCAGCTCCCCCGGGACAGGGAGGCAAAACACCTTC
CDR3: CASSPGTGRQNTF
size: once
J: TRBJ1-2
V: TRBV6-1
D: TRBD1

DNA: TGTGCCTCCGGAAGAGGGGGGGTAAACTCCTACGAGCAGTACTTC
CDR3: CASGRGGVNSYEQYF
size: -
J: TRBJ2-7
V: TRBV6-1
D: -

DNA: TGTGCCAGCACCCCCCGTTTCGCTGTTGAGCAGTTCTTC
CDR3: CASTPRFAVEQFF
size: -
J: TRBJ2-1
V: TRBV9
D: -

DNA: TGTGCCAGCAGTCCTAACAGGGGGGCTAATGAAAAACTGTTTTTT
CDR3: CASSPNRGANEKLFF
size: few
J: TRBJ1-4
V: TRBV28
D: TRBD1

DNA: TGTGCCTGGGCCATGGGACAGGGAGGCACAGATACGCAGTATTTT
CDR3: CAWAMGQGGTDTQYF
size: -
J: TRBJ2-3
V: TRBV30
D: TRBD1

DNA: TGTGCCAGCACAGACTACACCTACAATGAGCAGTTCTTC
CDR3: CASTDYTYNEQFF
size: few
J: TRBJ2-1
V: TRBV28
D: -

DNA: TGTGCCAGCAGCTTGGGCGGGAGGGCCTCTTACGAGCAGTACTTC
CDR3: CASSLGGRASYEQYF
size: -
J: TRBJ2-7
V: TRBV5-8
D: TRBD2

DNA: TGTGCCAGCAGCTTAACTGCAGGGGCCCACGAGCAGTACTTC
CDR3: CASSLTAGAHEQYF
size: once
J: TRBJ2-7
V: TRBV7-9
D: -

DNA: TGTGCCAGCAGTGAATCTGAGAGAGCGGGACACCGCTACGAGCAGTACTTC
CDR3: CASSESERAGHRYEQYF
size: -
J: TRBJ2-7
V: TRBV25-1
D: -

DNA: TGTGCCTGGAGCCTCACGACACGCCTGGGCCGGTGGTCAAGCGGGAGGCCCTCGTGGGAGCAGTACTTC
CDR3: CAWSLTTRLGRWSSGRPSWEQYF
size: -
J: TRBJ2-7
V: TRBV30
D: TRBD2

DNA: TGTGCCAGCAGTTTATCCCAGGCTTTTTTAAGTGGCTACACCTTC
CDR3: CASSLSQAFLSGYTF
size: -
J: TRBJ1-2
V: TRBV27
D: -

DNA: TGTGCCAGTAGAAACACACCTAATGAAAAACTGTTTTTT
CDR3: CASRNTPNEKLFF
size: once
J: TRBJ1-4
V: TRBV19
D: -

DNA: TGCGCCAGCAGTGATATTATCGTAGGGAATAACGGCTACACCTTC
CDR3: CASSDIIVGNNGYTF
size: -
J: TRBJ1-2
V: TRBV10-2
D: -

DNA: TGTGCCAGCAACAGACAGGGGGCCTACGAGCAGTACTTC
CDR3: CASNRQGAYEQYF
size: few
J: TRBJ2-7
V: TRBV6-5
D: TRBD1

DNA: TGCGCCAGCAGCCACCCGGGAGTAGGATACGAGCAGTACTTC
CDR3: CASSHPGVGYEQYF
size: -
J: TRBJ2-7
V: TRBV4-1
D: -

DNA: TGTGCCAGTTCGCCGACAGGGTGGTATCGGAAACTGTTTTTT
CDR3: CASSPTGWYRKLFF
size: -
J: TRBJ1-4
V: TRBV19
D: TRBD1

DNA: TGTGCCAGCAGCGTAGAGGGACAGGGGGGGAACGAGCAGTACTTC
CDR3: CASSVEGQGGNEQYF
size: once
J: TRBJ2-7
V: TRBV9
D: TRBD1

DNA: TGTGCCAGCAGCCCTCTCGAGGGGGGAGGGCGAGCTTTCTTT
CDR3: CASSPLEGGGRAFF
size: -
J: TRBJ1-1
V: TRBV7-3
D: -

DNA: TGTGCCAGCAGCGCCGAGAAGAGGTACGAGCAGTACTTC
CDR3: CASSAEKRYEQYF
size: -
J: TRBJ2-7
V: TRBV7-9
D: -

DNA: TGTGCCAGCAGCCTCATGGAGGTTGATGGCTACACCTTC
CDR3: CASSLMEVDGYTF
size: -
J: TRBJ1-2
V: TRBV7-2
D: -

DNA: TGTGCCAGCAGTCGACAGGGGGATTACGAGCAGTACTTC
CDR3: CASSRQGDYEQYF
size: -
J: TRBJ2-7
V: TRBV27
D: TRBD1

DNA: TGTGCCAGCAGTGAAGCCTTCGAAACGTCCGGAAACACCATATATTTT
CDR3: CASSEAFETSGNTIYF
size: -
J: TRBJ1-3
V: TRBV25-1
D: -

DNA: TGTGCCAGCTCACCACCAGGGGGAGAGACCCAGTACTTC
CDR3: CASSPPGGETQYF
size: -
J: TRBJ2-5
V: TRBV18
D: -

DNA: TGTGCCAGCAGTTTTAGTAACTCCTATAATTCACCCCTCCACTTT
CDR3: CASSFSNSYNSPLHF
size: -
J: TRBJ1-6
V: TRBV27
D: -

DNA: TGTGCTAGCAACCCGGGAGCCCCGGGGACCGGGGAGCTGTTTTTT
CDR3: CASNPGAPGTGELFF
size: -
J: TRBJ2-2
V: TRBV7-7
D: -

DNA: TGCGCCAGCAGCTCCCCCACAATGAACACTGAAGCTTTCTTT
CDR3: CASSSPTMNTEAFF
size: -
J: TRBJ1-1
V: TRBV4-1
D: -

DNA: TGTGCCAGCAGCCGCGAGACGGGGTACGAGCAGTACTTC
CDR3: CASSRETGYEQYF
size: -
J: TRBJ2-7
V: TRBV5-6
D: -

DNA: TGTGCCTGGACAGGGTCGTACGAGCAGTACTTC
CDR3: CAWTGSYEQYF
size: -
J: TRBJ2-7
V: TRBV30
D: -

DNA: TGTGCCAGCAGCCCATGGCAGATGAACACCGGGGAGCTGTTTTTT
CDR3: CASSPWQMNTGELFF
size: once
J: TRBJ2-2
V: TRBV4-2
D: -

DNA: TGTGCCACCACCCAGTGGGGGGTTGGGACCGGGGAGCTGTTTTTT
CDR3: CATTQWGVGTGELFF
size: -
J: TRBJ2-2
V: TRBV6-1
D: -